This TCR beta chain appears in the sequencing data of a study of OX40 agonist ivuxolimab in advanced cancers. Overall study: Patients received the agonistic anti-OX40 (CD134) antibody ivuxolimab. Every patient in dose escalation had hepatocellular carcinoma, melanoma, renal cell or head and neck cancer. Participants could have had prior anti-PD-1, anti-PD-L1 or anti-CTLA-4 therapy, and about 40% had some.

Repertoires were generated with immunoSEQ multiplex PCR, while TCRdb's copy carries only in-frame clones and drops some. The sample includes 70,000 or so clones, approximately 80% of them seen just once. The ends were cut back, 7 bases at V and 4 bases at J, with 22 bases in the middle. Germline V lookup: CDR1 LNHDA, CDR2 SQIVND (reference sequence). The CDR3 runs 17 residues. Excluded were patients having autoimmune disease history or systemic immunosuppression. The J gene is TRBJ2-2, the V gene TRBV19; a possible D gene is TRBD2 (5 bases). The source material was CD4+ or CD8+ T cells sorted from blood, sampled in a trial of the OX40 agonist ivuxolimab. This clonotype was sampled from an adult with an advanced solid tumor such as melanoma, head and neck, liver or kidney cancer. The chain's CDR3 is CASTSRQTMRGTGELFF. In nucleotides, the CDR3 is TGTGCCAGTACCTCAAGGCAGACTATGAGAGGCACCGGGGAGCTGTTTTTT.